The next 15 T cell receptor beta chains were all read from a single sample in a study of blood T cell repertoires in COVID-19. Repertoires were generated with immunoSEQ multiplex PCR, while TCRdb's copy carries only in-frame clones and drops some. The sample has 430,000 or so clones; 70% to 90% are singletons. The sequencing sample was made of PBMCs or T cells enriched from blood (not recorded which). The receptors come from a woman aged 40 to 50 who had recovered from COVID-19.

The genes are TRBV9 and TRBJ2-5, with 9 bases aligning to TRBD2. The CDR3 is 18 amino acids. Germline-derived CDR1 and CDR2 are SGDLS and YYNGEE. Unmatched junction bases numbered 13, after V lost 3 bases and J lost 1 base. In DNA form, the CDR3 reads TGTGCCAGCAGCGCCCCGCTAGCGGGGAATAACTTCCAAGAGACCCAGTACTTC. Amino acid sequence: CASSAPLAGNNFQETQYF.

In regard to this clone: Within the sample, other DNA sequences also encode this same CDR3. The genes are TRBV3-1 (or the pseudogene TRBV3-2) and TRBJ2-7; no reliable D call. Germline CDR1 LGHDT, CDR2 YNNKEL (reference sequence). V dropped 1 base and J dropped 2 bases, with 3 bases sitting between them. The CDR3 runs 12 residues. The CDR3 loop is CASSQVAYEQYF. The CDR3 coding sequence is TGTGCCAGCAGCCAAGTCGCCTACGAGCAGTACTTC.

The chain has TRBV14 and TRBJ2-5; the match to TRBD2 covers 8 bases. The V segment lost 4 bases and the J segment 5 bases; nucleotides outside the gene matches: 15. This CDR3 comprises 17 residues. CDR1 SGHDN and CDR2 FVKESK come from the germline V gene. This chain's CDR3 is CASSPTPLAGGGETQYF. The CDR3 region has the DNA TGTGCCAGCAGCCCGACCCCTCTGGCGGGAGGAGGGGAGACCCAGTACTTC.

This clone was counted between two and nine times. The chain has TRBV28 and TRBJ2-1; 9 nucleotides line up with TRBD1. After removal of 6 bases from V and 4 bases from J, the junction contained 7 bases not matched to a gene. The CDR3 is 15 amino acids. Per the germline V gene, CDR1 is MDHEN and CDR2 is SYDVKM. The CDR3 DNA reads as TGTGCCAGCAGAGTTATTGGGACAGGGTACAATGAGCAGTTCTTC. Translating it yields CASRVIGTGYNEQFF.

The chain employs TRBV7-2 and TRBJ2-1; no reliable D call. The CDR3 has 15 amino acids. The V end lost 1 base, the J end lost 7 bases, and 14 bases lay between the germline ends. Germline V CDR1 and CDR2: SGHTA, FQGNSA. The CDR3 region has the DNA TGTGCCAGCAGCTTAGTAGCTACCCGATGGAATGAGCAGTTCTTC. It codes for CASSLVATRWNEQFF.

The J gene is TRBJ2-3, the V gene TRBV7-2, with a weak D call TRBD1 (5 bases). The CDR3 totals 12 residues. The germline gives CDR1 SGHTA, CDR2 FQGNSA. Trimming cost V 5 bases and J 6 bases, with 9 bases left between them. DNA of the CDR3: TGTGCCAGCAGCCGAAACAGGGATACGCAGTATTTT. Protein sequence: CASSRNRDTQYF.

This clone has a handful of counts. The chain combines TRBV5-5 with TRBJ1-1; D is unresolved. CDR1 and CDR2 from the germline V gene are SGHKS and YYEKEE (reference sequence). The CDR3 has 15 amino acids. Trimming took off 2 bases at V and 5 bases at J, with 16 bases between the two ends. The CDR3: CASSFPGKGGTEAFF. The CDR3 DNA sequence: TGTGCCAGCAGCTTTCCGGGGAAGGGCGGTACTGAAGCTTTCTTT. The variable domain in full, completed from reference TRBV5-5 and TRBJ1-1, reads DAGVTQSPTHLIKTRGQQVTLRCSPISGHKSVSWYQQVLGQGPQFIFQYYEKEERGRGNFPDRFSARQFPNYSSELNVNALLLGDSALYLCASSFPGKGGTEAFFGQGTRLTVV.

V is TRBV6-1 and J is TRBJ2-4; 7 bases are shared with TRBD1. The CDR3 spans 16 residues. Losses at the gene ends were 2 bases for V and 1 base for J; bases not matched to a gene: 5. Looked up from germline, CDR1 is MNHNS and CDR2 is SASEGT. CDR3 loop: CASSEQGVGAKNIQYF. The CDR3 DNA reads TGTGCCAGCAGTGAACAGGGGGTTGGGGCCAAAAACATTCAGTACTTC.

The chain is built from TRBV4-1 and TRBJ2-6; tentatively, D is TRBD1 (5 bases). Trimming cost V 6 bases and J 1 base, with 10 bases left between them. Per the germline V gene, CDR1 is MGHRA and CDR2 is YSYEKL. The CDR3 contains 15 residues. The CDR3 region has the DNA TGCGCCAGCAGTCCCGCAGGGTCTGGGGCCAACGTCCTGACTTTC. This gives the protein CASSPAGSGANVLTF.

This chain's CDR3 is CASSEGRGNYGYTF. In nucleotides, the CDR3 is TGTGCCAGCAGTGAGGGCAGGGGGAACTATGGCTACACCTTC. The chain joins TRBV2 to TRBJ1-2, with 7 nucleotides matching TRBD1. V lost 3 bases, J lost 2 bases, and 3 bases stayed unmatched. Germline V gene sequence: CDR1 SNHLY, CDR2 FYNNEI. This CDR3 has 14 amino acids.

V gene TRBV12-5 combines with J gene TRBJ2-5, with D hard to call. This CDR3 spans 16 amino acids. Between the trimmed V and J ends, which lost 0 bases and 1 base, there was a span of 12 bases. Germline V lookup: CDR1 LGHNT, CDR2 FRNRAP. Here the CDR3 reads CASGLVLGASQETQYF. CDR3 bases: TGTGCTAGTGGTTTGGTATTAGGAGCGTCCCAAGAGACCCAGTACTTC.

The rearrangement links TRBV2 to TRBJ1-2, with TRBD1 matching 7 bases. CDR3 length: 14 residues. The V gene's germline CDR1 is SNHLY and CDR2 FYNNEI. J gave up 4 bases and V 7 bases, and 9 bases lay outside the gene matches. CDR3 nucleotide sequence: TGTGCCAGCACTGCCCGGGACAGCGCCTATGGCTACACCTTC. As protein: CASTARDSAYGYTF.

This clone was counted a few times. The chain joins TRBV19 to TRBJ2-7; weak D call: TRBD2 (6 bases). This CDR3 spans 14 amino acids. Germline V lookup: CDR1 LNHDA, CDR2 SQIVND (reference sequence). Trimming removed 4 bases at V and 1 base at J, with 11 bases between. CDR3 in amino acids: CASSTSSASYEQYF. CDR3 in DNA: TGTGCCAGTAGTACCTCTAGCGCATCCTACGAGCAGTACTTC. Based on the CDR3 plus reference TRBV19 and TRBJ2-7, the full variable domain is DGGITQSPKYLFRKEGQNVTLSCEQNLNHDAMYWYRQDPGQGLRLIYYSQIVNDFQKGDIAEGYSVSREKKESFPLTVTSAQKNPTAFYLCASSTSSASYEQYFGPGTRLTVT.

The CDR3 loop is CASSSGGVGVSPLHF. CDR3 sequence (DNA): TGTGCCAGCAGCTCGGGAGGGGTGGGAGTTTCACCCCTCCACTTT. V and J are TRBV11-3 and TRBJ1-6, with a possible D match to TRBD1 (5 bases). The CDR3 contains 15 residues. Between the trimmed V and J ends, which lost 4 bases and 9 bases, there was a span of 16 bases. CDR1 is SGHNT, CDR2 YENEEA, per germline. Combining the CDR3 with reference TRBV11-3 and TRBJ1-6 gives the whole variable domain EAGVVQSPRYKIIEKKQPVAFWCNPISGHNTLYWYLQNLGQGPELLIRYENEEAVDDSQLPKDRFSAERLKGVDSTLKIQPAELGDSAVYLCASSSGGVGVSPLHFGNGTRLTVT.

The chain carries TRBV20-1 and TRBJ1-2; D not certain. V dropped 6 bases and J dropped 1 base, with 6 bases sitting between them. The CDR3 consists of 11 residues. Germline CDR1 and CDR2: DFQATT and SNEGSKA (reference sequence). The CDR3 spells CSARVNYGYTF. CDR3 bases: TGCAGTGCCCGCGTTAACTATGGCTACACCTTC.